A selection of T cell receptor beta chains follows, all from one sample in a study of shared clonotypes between healthy human individuals. Sequencing was performed with immunoSEQ multiplex PCR; in TCRdb, only in-frame clones are kept and a portion is missing. The sample carries about 2 million clones, less than 95% recorded once. The sequenced material came from naive CD8+ T cells sorted from blood. The receptors were sampled from a man between 18 and 35 years old in good health. Both conserved end residues are part of each CDR3.

TRBV5-5	TRBJ2-7	CASSGRDRHYEQYF
TRBV7-9	TRBJ2-1	CASSLPDRALDYNEQFF
TRBV28	TRBJ1-6	CASNPGPAFYNSPLHF
TRBV9	TRBJ2-1	CASSFNSGRFEQFF
TRBV19	TRBJ2-7	CASSPRPTGTYEQYF
TRBV6-5	TRBJ1-1	CASSYGQGVTEAFF
TRBV4-1	TRBJ2-7	CASSQASSPYEQYF
TRBV19	TRBJ2-2	CATSIALMNTGELFF
TRBV27	TRBJ1-4	CASRPGGTNEKLFF
TRBV2	TRBJ2-2	CASSVGQGVAGELFF
TRBV10-1	TRBJ1-2	CASSDGPPGGYGYTF
TRBV5-8	TRBJ2-7	CASILFYEQYF
TRBV5-6	TRBJ1-1	CASSSGEITEAFF
TRBV28	TRBJ1-2	CASSSDREGFGGYTF
TRBV11-2	TRBJ2-1	CASSLASASNEQFF
TRBV5-3	TRBJ1-5	CARSILLISDTYSNQPQHF
TRBV6-5	TRBJ1-6	CASSWRGGDSPLHF
TRBV30	TRBJ1-2	CAWSVLGLDGYTF
TRBV4-3	TRBJ1-2	CASSQRQAYGYTF
TRBV27	TRBJ1-2	CASSPSTGRFKGYTF
TRBV27	TRBJ2-1	CASSETGDAYNEQFF
TRBV7-2	TRBJ2-3	CASSLGLLGREFWTDTQYF
TRBV10-2	TRBJ2-2	CASGVNTGELFF
TRBV7-9	TRBJ1-1	CASTPVLQNTEAFF
TRBV19	TRBJ2-7	CASSTDRAFSYEQYF
TRBV4-1	TRBJ2-2	CASSYSQGGTGELFF
TRBV27	TRBJ2-5	CASSLTGDGETQYF
TRBV10-2	TRBJ2-5	CASSDGVRETQYF
TRBV19	TRBJ1-4	CASSMTGANEKLFF
TRBV2	TRBJ2-2	CARRGTVSGELFF
TRBV7-9	TRBJ1-1	CASSFTGEATEAFF
TRBV11-2	TRBJ2-7	CASSLSAGGRGNEQYF
TRBV21-1	TRBJ2-6	CASRVLGVGFTGANVLTF
TRBV27	TRBJ2-7	CASSLYGGEGAYEQYF
TRBV6-1	TRBJ1-4	CASSDRPNEKLFF
TRBV9	TRBJ1-2	CATYGATGNSLTYGYTF
TRBV7-6	TRBJ2-3	CASSLAGGRDTQYF
TRBV19	TRBJ2-1	CASTRDPAASGGVNEQFF
TRBV5-6	TRBJ2-3	CASSPTSGGLADTQYF
TRBV14	TRBJ1-2	CASSQVYRGGYTF
TRBV16	TRBJ2-3	CASSPRTGAPATDTQYF
TRBV9	TRBJ1-6	CASSDTPSGRSDSPLHF
TRBV7-3	TRBJ1-2	CASSLKFRTGIGRPNYGYTF
TRBV7-2	TRBJ1-6	CASSTNRGPLLSYNSPLHF
TRBV9	TRBJ1-4	CASSVGQGTSTNEKLFF
TRBV7-9	TRBJ2-1	CASSLALRANEQFF
TRBV7-9	TRBJ2-3	CASSLGGTDRDTQYF
TRBV19	TRBJ2-7	CASSPSGTGILEQYF